These T cell receptor beta chains were read from a single sample in a study of cytomegalovirus exposure and HLA in healthy donors. The table came from immunoSEQ multiplex PCR; TCRdb's copy has only in-frame clones and leaves some out. The sample has 150,000 to 250,000 clones; 65% to 90% are singletons. The sample taken for sequencing was PBMCs. These receptors all come from a woman aged 25-40 years in good health and CMV-seropositive. Each CDR3 is given with its conserved first and last residue. D genes are given only for firm matches. Clone sizes are given selectively: once, few, many, or a class where the clone is expanded.

j_gene: TRBJ2-2
d_gene: TRBD1
v_gene: TRBV2
abundance: .
CDR3nt: TGTGCCAGCAGTGAAGGACAGGGGGCTACCGGGGAGCTGTTTTTT
CDR3aa: CASSEGQGATGELFF

j_gene: TRBJ2-7
d_gene: .
v_gene: TRBV18
abundance: .
CDR3nt: TGTGCCAGCTCGATCTACGGTGACTACGAGCAGTACTTC
CDR3aa: CASSIYGDYEQYF

j_gene: TRBJ1-5
d_gene: TRBD1
v_gene: TRBV6-1
abundance: .
CDR3nt: TGTGCCAGCAGGCCGACAGGGGGGAGCAATCAGCCCCAGCATTTT
CDR3aa: CASRPTGGSNQPQHF

j_gene: TRBJ2-1
d_gene: .
v_gene: TRBV25-1
abundance: .
CDR3nt: TGTGCCAGCAGTAACAGGGAGAGCTCCTACAATGAGCAGTTCTTC
CDR3aa: CASSNRESSYNEQFF

j_gene: TRBJ1-2
d_gene: .
v_gene: TRBV4-1
abundance: .
CDR3nt: TGCGCCAGCAGCCAAGATCTCGGTGGTTTCTACGGCTACACCTTC
CDR3aa: CASSQDLGGFYGYTF

j_gene: TRBJ2-7
d_gene: .
v_gene: TRBV6-5
abundance: .
CDR3nt: TGTGCCAGCAGTAGACCTCAGGGGTCCCTCTACTTC
CDR3aa: CASSRPQGSLYF

j_gene: TRBJ2-1
d_gene: TRBD2
v_gene: TRBV4-2
abundance: .
CDR3nt: TGTGCCAGCAGCCAAGGGGGACTAGCGGGAGATGAGCAGTTCTTC
CDR3aa: CASSQGGLAGDEQFF

j_gene: TRBJ2-3
d_gene: TRBD2
v_gene: TRBV5-1
abundance: once
CDR3nt: TGCGCCAGCAGCTGGAGGACTAGCGGGAACACAGATACGCAGTATTTT
CDR3aa: CASSWRTSGNTDTQYF

j_gene: TRBJ1-2
d_gene: TRBD1
v_gene: TRBV28
abundance: few
CDR3nt: TGTGCCAGCAGTAGGACAGGGGGTCGTGGCTATGGCTACACCTTC
CDR3aa: CASSRTGGRGYGYTF

j_gene: TRBJ1-1
d_gene: TRBD1
v_gene: TRBV6-5
abundance: .
CDR3nt: TGTGCCAGCAAGAGACAGGGGAGGGACACTGAAGCTTTCTTT
CDR3aa: CASKRQGRDTEAFF

j_gene: TRBJ2-1
d_gene: .
v_gene: TRBV27
abundance: .
CDR3nt: TGTGCCAGCAGTTTAGAACGGGGGAGCGGGCAGTTCTTC
CDR3aa: CASSLERGSGQFF

j_gene: TRBJ1-2
d_gene: .
v_gene: TRBV5-6
abundance: .
CDR3nt: TGTGCCAGCAGTCCGGGGGGCAGCAAACATGGCTACACCTTC
CDR3aa: CASSPGGSKHGYTF

j_gene: TRBJ1-1
d_gene: .
v_gene: TRBV5-5
abundance: .
CDR3nt: TGTGCCAGCAGCTCGACGACAGCCGTACTGTCTGAAGCTTTCTTT
CDR3aa: CASSSTTAVLSEAFF

j_gene: TRBJ1-4
d_gene: .
v_gene: TRBV19
abundance: .
CDR3nt: TGTGCCAGTAGCGCAGGGGCGTCCACTAATGAAAAACTGTTTTTT
CDR3aa: CASSAGASTNEKLFF

j_gene: TRBJ2-1
d_gene: TRBD1
v_gene: TRBV18
abundance: .
CDR3nt: TGTGCCAGCTCACCTAGACAGGGGGGGTACAATGAGCAGTTCTTC
CDR3aa: CASSPRQGGYNEQFF

j_gene: TRBJ2-1
d_gene: .
v_gene: TRBV29-1
abundance: few
CDR3nt: TGCAGCGTCCTTCTAGCCGGGGATGAGCAGTTCTTC
CDR3aa: CSVLLAGDEQFF

j_gene: TRBJ2-1
d_gene: TRBD2
v_gene: TRBV4-2
abundance: .
CDR3nt: TGTGCCAGCAGCCCCCTAGCGGGAGGGTCCTCCAATGAGCAGTTCTTC
CDR3aa: CASSPLAGGSSNEQFF

j_gene: TRBJ2-7
d_gene: .
v_gene: TRBV11-2
abundance: .
CDR3nt: TGTGCCAGCAGCTTTGGACAGAATGCCGTCCAGTACTTC
CDR3aa: CASSFGQNAVQYF

j_gene: TRBJ2-1
d_gene: TRBD1
v_gene: TRBV30
abundance: .
CDR3nt: TGTGCCTGGAGTGCGGGACAGGGAATCAATGAGCAGTTCTTC
CDR3aa: CAWSAGQGINEQFF